This T cell receptor beta chain derives from a study of blood T cell repertoires in COVID-19 (dated by TCRdb to 2019 to 2021). Background for the entire study: Samples covering the acute and convalescent phases of COVID-19 were provided by collaborators in the United States, Italy and Spain. Sample metadata almost always included a de-identified subject ID, COVID-19 status, age in years and sex. Where HLA class I and class II types were available, the types were taken from metadata supplied by the sample provider, not from assay-based typing. The dataset comprised deeply sampled blood TCRbeta repertoires from subjects exposed to, actively infected with, or recovered from COVID-19. The repertoires were released in a freely available public database intended as a resource for research on the immune response to SARS-CoV-2. The samples were drawn from the first 160 participants of the ongoing ImmuneRACE study and from some 1,300 subjects provided by 6 global collaborators. The prospective study material was composed of cDNA or gDNA derived from T cells, B-cell-depleted T cells, or PBMCs.

General study outcomes and caveats: The amount of clinical and demographic metadata varied by source and participant and was provided uncurated.

A distance of 13 bases separates the germline ends of V and J, which lose 0 bases and 8 bases respectively. The germline V gene encodes CDR1 MNHEY and CDR2 SVGAGI. Spanning cysteine to phenylalanine, the CDR3 consists of 15 amino acids. Here the CDR3 DNA is all that survives: 45 bases in frame from base 1. At one collaborating source in Seattle, patients were enrolled during active infection and were followed longitudinally through the course of disease. Collaborating institutions collected whole blood in K2EDTA tubes following their own protocols. For TCRbeta analysis, collaborators shipped samples in one of three forms: frozen whole blood, isolated PBMCs, or DNA extracted from either of those sample types. TCRbeta CDR3 regions were amplified from genomic DNA using the immunoSEQ Assay, a bias-controlled multiplex PCR. Processing in the source paper ran as follows. Within the assay, amplification of reference gene primers was used to estimate how many nucleated cells each sample contained. Sequence reads were collapsed and filtered to measure the absolute abundance of every unique TCRbeta CDR3 rearrangement. Productive Simpson clonality was computed per sample as the square root of Simpson's diversity index over productive rearrangements. Held by TCRdb, this immuneACCESS table contains in-frame sequences only and omits some clones. Under half of the omission traces to an unresolved V gene where checked; the cause of the rest is unknown. V and J calls and clone size are those listed in that table; D and trimming were worked out from the DNA. This sample gives hundreds of thousands of clones in total; approximately 92% of them show up just once. The ten largest clones represent approximately 0.9% of the sample.

Remarks on this clone: Its antigen is currently not known. Base qualities are not recorded, but no much larger clone differs from it by a single base.

The V and J segments used are TRBV6-5 and TRBJ1-4; the D gene cannot be resolved reliably. The sequence was collected from a man in his late teens or twenties with COVID-19, enrolled during active disease. Material for sequencing was peripheral blood. The nucleotide sequence is TGTGCCAGCAGTTACTCGAGGGCAGGACGGGAAAAACTGTTTTTT. The encoded protein is CASSYSRAGREKLFF.